The rows below give T cell receptor beta chains drawn from one sample of a study of blood T cell repertoires in COVID-19. Produced via immunoSEQ multiplex PCR; TCRdb's table is partial and in-frame only. The sample yields roughly 34,000 clones, around nine tenths seen once. The sequenced material came from peripheral blood. The receptors were gathered from a man aged 55 to 70 with active COVID-19. The CDR3 runs from the conserved cysteine through the conserved F or W. The order of the fields is J gene, clone size, V gene, D gene, CDR3 DNA, CDR3 protein. D genes are given only for firm matches. Clone size appears in some rows only: once, few, many, or a class for an expanded clone.

J gene: TRBJ2-5
clone size: .
V gene: TRBV10-3
D gene: TRBD1
CDR3 DNA: TGTGCCATCAGGGATCCGGGACAGCAAGAGACCCAGTACTTC
CDR3 protein: CAIRDPGQQETQYF

J gene: TRBJ2-5
clone size: .
V gene: TRBV3-1/TRBV3-2
D gene: TRBD2
CDR3 DNA: TGTGCCAGCAGCCAAGGGGGGACTAGCGGGAGAGCAGAGACCCAGTACTTC
CDR3 protein: CASSQGGTSGRAETQYF

J gene: TRBJ2-3
clone size: .
V gene: TRBV6-5
D gene: TRBD2
CDR3 DNA: TGTGCCAGCAGCGGGAGGGGCCCAGATACGCAGTATTTT
CDR3 protein: CASSGRGPDTQYF

J gene: TRBJ2-5
clone size: .
V gene: TRBV12-3/TRBV12-4
D gene: .
CDR3 DNA: TGTGCCAGCAGTTTTGAGAAGACCCAGTACTTC
CDR3 protein: CASSFEKTQYF

J gene: TRBJ1-2
clone size: once
V gene: TRBV5-1
D gene: TRBD1
CDR3 DNA: TGCGCCAGCAGCTTGGGGCACAGGGGGCTGTTCTATGGCTACACCTTC
CDR3 protein: CASSLGHRGLFYGYTF

J gene: TRBJ2-7
clone size: .
V gene: TRBV6-1
D gene: TRBD2
CDR3 DNA: TGTGCCAGCAGTGAGGGACTAGCGGGACCCTACGAGCAGTACTTC
CDR3 protein: CASSEGLAGPYEQYF

J gene: TRBJ2-3
clone size: .
V gene: TRBV14
D gene: TRBD2
CDR3 DNA: TGTGCCAGCAGCCCGCGGACTAGCGGGAGGGCCACCGCAGATACGCAGTATTTT
CDR3 protein: CASSPRTSGRATADTQYF

J gene: TRBJ1-5
clone size: .
V gene: TRBV6-6
D gene: .
CDR3 DNA: TGTGCCAGCCAGACAGCAAATCAGCCCCAGCATTTT
CDR3 protein: CASQTANQPQHF

J gene: TRBJ1-1
clone size: .
V gene: TRBV29-1
D gene: .
CDR3 DNA: TGCAGCGCCTACTTGAACACTGAAGCTTTCTTT
CDR3 protein: CSAYLNTEAFF

J gene: TRBJ1-1
clone size: .
V gene: TRBV5-5
D gene: TRBD1
CDR3 DNA: TGTGCCAGCAGCCTGAGACCCGGGACAGGGAGGAACACTGAAGCTTTCTTT
CDR3 protein: CASSLRPGTGRNTEAFF

J gene: TRBJ1-1
clone size: .
V gene: TRBV4-1
D gene: .
CDR3 DNA: TGCGCCAGCAGCTACTCCGGGACACAGAACACTGAAGCTTTCTTT
CDR3 protein: CASSYSGTQNTEAFF

J gene: TRBJ2-5
clone size: .
V gene: TRBV18
D gene: TRBD1
CDR3 DNA: TGTGCCAGCTCCCACGGGACAGGGGGTTTGGAGACCCAGTACTTC
CDR3 protein: CASSHGTGGLETQYF

J gene: TRBJ2-2
clone size: .
V gene: TRBV7-3
D gene: TRBD2
CDR3 DNA: TGTGCCAGCAGCTTGCGCGCTACCGGGACTAGTTTAGGCACCGGGGAGCTGTTTTTT
CDR3 protein: CASSLRATGTSLGTGELFF

J gene: TRBJ2-7
clone size: .
V gene: TRBV19
D gene: TRBD1
CDR3 DNA: TGTGCCAGTAGTATAGCGGACAGGGGGCACTACGAGCAGTACTTC
CDR3 protein: CASSIADRGHYEQYF

J gene: TRBJ2-1
clone size: .
V gene: TRBV2
D gene: .
CDR3 DNA: TGTGCCAGCAGTGAAAACGGACTCTCCTACAATGAGCAGTTCTTC
CDR3 protein: CASSENGLSYNEQFF

J gene: TRBJ2-2
clone size: .
V gene: TRBV5-1
D gene: .
CDR3 DNA: TGCGCCAGCAGCTTGGACAGGGCTACGACCGGGGAGCTGTTTTTT
CDR3 protein: CASSLDRATTGELFF

J gene: TRBJ1-4
clone size: .
V gene: TRBV3-1/TRBV3-2
D gene: .
CDR3 DNA: TGTGCCAGCAGCCAATCGAGTGAAAAACTGTTTTTT
CDR3 protein: CASSQSSEKLFF

J gene: TRBJ2-4
clone size: .
V gene: TRBV7-2
D gene: .
CDR3 DNA: TGTGCCAGCAGCTTAGGAGGGTTCGAAAACATTCAGTACTTC
CDR3 protein: CASSLGGFENIQYF

J gene: TRBJ2-1
clone size: .
V gene: TRBV7-3
D gene: TRBD2
CDR3 DNA: TGTGCCAGCAGCCCCCGAAGCGGGAGCGTCAATGAGCAGTTCTTC
CDR3 protein: CASSPRSGSVNEQFF

J gene: TRBJ1-1
clone size: .
V gene: TRBV28
D gene: TRBD1
CDR3 DNA: TGTGCCAGCAGTACTAGGGGGCGGGGCAGGGACACTGAAGCTTTCTTT
CDR3 protein: CASSTRGRGRDTEAFF

J gene: TRBJ2-5
clone size: .
V gene: TRBV27
D gene: .
CDR3 DNA: TGTGCCAGCAGTCCACCTAGCACAACAGAGACCCAGTACTTC
CDR3 protein: CASSPPSTTETQYF

J gene: TRBJ1-2
clone size: .
V gene: TRBV6-5
D gene: TRBD1
CDR3 DNA: TGTGCCAGCCAGACAGGGGTTTTCAGTGGCTACACCTTC
CDR3 protein: CASQTGVFSGYTF

J gene: TRBJ1-5
clone size: .
V gene: TRBV27
D gene: TRBD1
CDR3 DNA: TGTGCCAGCGGGGGACAGGGCGGCCAGCCCCAGCATTTT
CDR3 protein: CASGGQGGQPQHF

J gene: TRBJ2-3
clone size: once
V gene: TRBV27
D gene: .
CDR3 DNA: TGTGCCAGCAGCTGGAGGTCTAGCACAGATACGCAGTATTTT
CDR3 protein: CASSWRSSTDTQYF

J gene: TRBJ2-7
clone size: .
V gene: TRBV28
D gene: .
CDR3 DNA: TGTGCCAGCAGTTTAGGAGGGGGCATAGACGAGCAGTACTTC
CDR3 protein: CASSLGGGIDEQYF

J gene: TRBJ1-6
clone size: .
V gene: TRBV6-1
D gene: .
CDR3 DNA: TGTGCCAGCAGTGACCTCGGTTCACCCCTCCACTTT
CDR3 protein: CASSDLGSPLHF

J gene: TRBJ2-5
clone size: .
V gene: TRBV4-2
D gene: TRBD2
CDR3 DNA: TGTGCCAGCAGCGGGGCGGGAGGGGAGGGAGAGACCCAGTACTTC
CDR3 protein: CASSGAGGEGETQYF

J gene: TRBJ2-5
clone size: .
V gene: TRBV10-1
D gene: TRBD2
CDR3 DNA: TGCGCCAGCAGTCAGGGCGGGAGCCAAGAGACCCAGTACTTC
CDR3 protein: CASSQGGSQETQYF

J gene: TRBJ1-5
clone size: once
V gene: TRBV5-5
D gene: .
CDR3 DNA: TGTGCCAGCAGCTTCCTGGGGGGAGGGCAGCCCCAGCATTTT
CDR3 protein: CASSFLGGGQPQHF

J gene: TRBJ2-3
clone size: .
V gene: TRBV7-2
D gene: .
CDR3 DNA: TGTGCCAGCAGCCTAGTGGGCTCCACAGATACGCAGTATTTT
CDR3 protein: CASSLVGSTDTQYF

J gene: TRBJ2-3
clone size: .
V gene: TRBV7-9
D gene: .
CDR3 DNA: TGTGCCAGCAGCTCCTGGGCCCTGGGAGATACGCAGTATTTT
CDR3 protein: CASSSWALGDTQYF

J gene: TRBJ1-2
clone size: .
V gene: TRBV27
D gene: .
CDR3 DNA: TGTGCCAGCAGTTTGAGGGCGACCTATGGCTACACCTTC
CDR3 protein: CASSLRATYGYTF